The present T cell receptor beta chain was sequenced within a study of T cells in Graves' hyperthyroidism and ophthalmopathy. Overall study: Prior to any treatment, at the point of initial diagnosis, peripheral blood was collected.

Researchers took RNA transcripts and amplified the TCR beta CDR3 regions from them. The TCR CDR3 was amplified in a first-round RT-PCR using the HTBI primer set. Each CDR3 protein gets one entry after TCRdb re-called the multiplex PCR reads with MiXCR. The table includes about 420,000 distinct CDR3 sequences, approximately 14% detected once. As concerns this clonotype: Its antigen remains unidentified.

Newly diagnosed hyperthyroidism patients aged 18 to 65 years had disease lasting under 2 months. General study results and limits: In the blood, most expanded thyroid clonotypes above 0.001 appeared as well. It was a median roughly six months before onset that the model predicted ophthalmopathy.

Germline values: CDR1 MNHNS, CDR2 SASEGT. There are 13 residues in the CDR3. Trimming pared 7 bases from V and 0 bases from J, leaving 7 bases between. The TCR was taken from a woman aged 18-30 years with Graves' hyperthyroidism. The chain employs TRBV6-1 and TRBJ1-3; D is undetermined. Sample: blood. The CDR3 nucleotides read TGTGCCAGCACCCTCCTCTCTGGAAACACCATATATTTT. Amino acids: CASTLLSGNTIYF.